The rows below give T cell receptor beta chains drawn from one sample of a study of cytomegalovirus exposure and HLA in healthy donors. Clones were sequenced by immunoSEQ multiplex PCR, and TCRdb holds only the in-frame ones, with some missing. Of about 120,000 clones listed, more than 75% are singletons. Sequencing was done on a sample of PBMCs. These TCRs come from a female donor in good health and CMV-seronegative. Both conserved end residues are part of each CDR3. Part of the rows lack a size; the others show once, few, many or a class for expanded clones.

V: TRBV4-1; size: NA; J: TRBJ2-3; CDR3: CASSQEGVARGLGTDTQYF
V: TRBV15; size: once; J: NA; CDR3: CATSSSGQGPTYEQYF
V: TRBV7-2; size: NA; J: TRBJ2-2; CDR3: CARDREFGGELFF
V: TRBV30; size: once; J: TRBJ1-2; CDR3: CAWSHAGRLNYGYTF
V: TRBV7-2; size: NA; J: TRBJ2-7; CDR3: CASSLAILDRGHF
V: TRBV5-1; size: NA; J: TRBJ2-7; CDR3: CASSLGLAGAGISYEQYF
V: TRBV7-9; size: NA; J: TRBJ1-2; CDR3: CASPKGHPIYTF
V: TRBV14; size: few; J: TRBJ1-1; CDR3: CASSLMTGGAEAFF
V: TRBV7-9; size: NA; J: TRBJ2-7; CDR3: CASSLGRYEQYF
V: TRBV7-9; size: NA; J: TRBJ1-5; CDR3: CASTAGEPNQPQHF
V: TRBV7-2; size: once; J: TRBJ2-7; CDR3: CASSHRQGANEQYF
V: TRBV6-4; size: NA; J: TRBJ1-4; CDR3: CASHNGQGCEKLFF
V: TRBV4-1; size: NA; J: TRBJ2-3; CDR3: CASSQEGASRHTDTQYF
V: TRBV11-3; size: NA; J: TRBJ2-1; CDR3: CASSFGTSGSSHYNEQFF
V: TRBV25-1; size: NA; J: TRBJ1-1; CDR3: CASRQQGAPAEAFF
V: TRBV28; size: once; J: TRBJ1-2; CDR3: CASSPPVGNYGYTF
V: TRBV28; size: NA; J: TRBJ2-3; CDR3: CASSLAGTPWGNTDTQYF
V: TRBV11-3; size: NA; J: TRBJ2-1; CDR3: CASSLDGNGHNEQFF
V: TRBV19; size: once; J: TRBJ2-7; CDR3: CASSIGGGEQYF
V: TRBV7-7; size: few; J: TRBJ2-2; CDR3: CASSLAAGGTGELFF
V: TRBV19; size: NA; J: TRBJ1-2; CDR3: CASSRTGSVYGYTF
V: TRBV7-9; size: NA; J: TRBJ2-7; CDR3: CASSSDRGEQYF
V: TRBV9; size: few; J: TRBJ2-5; CDR3: CASSVGGLQETQYF
V: TRBV5-1; size: NA; J: TRBJ2-5; CDR3: CARQPRGPPRGTQYF
V: TRBV2; size: NA; J: TRBJ1-5; CDR3: CASSNTGGGGNQPQHF
V: TRBV6-6; size: NA; J: TRBJ2-7; CDR3: CASSYSDRYGYEQYF
V: TRBV5-4; size: NA; J: TRBJ2-2; CDR3: CASRNPGTSGPNTGELFF
V: TRBV29-1; size: NA; J: TRBJ2-1; CDR3: CSVGLVGGEQFF
V: TRBV5-1; size: NA; J: TRBJ1-2; CDR3: CASSSTGGSYGYTF